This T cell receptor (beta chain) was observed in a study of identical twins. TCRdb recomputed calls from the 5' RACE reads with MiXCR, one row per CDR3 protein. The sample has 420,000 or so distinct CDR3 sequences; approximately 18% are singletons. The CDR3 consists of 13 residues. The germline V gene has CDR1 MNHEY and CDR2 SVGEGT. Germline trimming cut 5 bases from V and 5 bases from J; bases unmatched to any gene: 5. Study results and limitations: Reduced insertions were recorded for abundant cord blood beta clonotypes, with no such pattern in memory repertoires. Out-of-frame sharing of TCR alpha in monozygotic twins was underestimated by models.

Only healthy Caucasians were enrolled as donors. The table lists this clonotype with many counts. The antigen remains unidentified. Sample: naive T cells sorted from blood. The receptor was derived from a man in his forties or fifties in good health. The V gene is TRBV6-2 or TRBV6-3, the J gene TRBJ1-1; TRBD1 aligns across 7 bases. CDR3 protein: CASSQQGRTEAFF. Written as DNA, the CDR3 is TGTGCCAGCAGTCAACAGGGGAGGACTGAAGCTTTCTTT.